The present entry profiles one T cell receptor beta chain with its context. Its antigen is unknown. PCR was performed a second time for about 6 to 12 cycles using a sample-barcoded 5' primer and a J-beta primer mix. The authors tagged each cDNA molecule using a template-switch adaptor with 12 random nucleotides. From the 5' RACE reads, TCRdb called clonotypes with MiXCR, one entry per CDR3 protein. The sample yields around 1.5 million distinct CDR3 sequences, 55% to 75% seen once. Each donor had around 10 milliliters of peripheral blood drawn. The sample comes from a study of blood T cells in healthy people across ages. Notes on the study in general: TCR beta diversity, measured per million T cells, fell in a roughly linear way with age. Aged donors had fewer naive CD4+ cells and lower diversity than long-lived donors.

Germline-derived CDR1 and CDR2 are SGHRS and YFSETQ. This CDR3 contains 18 residues. The ends lost 0 bases at V and 1 base at J; junction bases unmatched: 10. The J gene is TRBJ1-1, the V gene TRBV5-1; TRBD1 agrees at 9 bases. What was sequenced was blood. The clonotype originates from a man in his late teens or twenties in good health. DNA of the CDR3: TGCGCCAGCAGCTTGGAGGGACAGGGAAGGCCAGGGAACACTGAAGCTTTCTTT. Protein sequence: CASSLEGQGRPGNTEAFF.